This TCR beta chain was identified during a study of post-analysis software for immune sequencing data (dated by TCRdb to about 2015). Context from the whole study: Disease courses on record covered relapsing-remitting, secondary progressive and progressive-relapsing multiple sclerosis, though some patients had no subtype annotation. The patient repertoires were compared against about 10 previously published healthy control repertoires obtained from donors aged about 6 to 28 years. A subset of samples was prepared in parallel using single-end sample barcoding, then pooled and co-amplified after Illumina adapter ligation. The study at large found these results: Significantly higher frequencies in patients than in controls were found for five or six TRBV segments, including TRBV5-6, TRBV5-1 and TRBV20-1. The multiple sclerosis patient group was slightly younger than the control group. Strong co-clustering of samples prepared in the same batch was shown by direct clustering with F measure, prompting a batch-effect correction. Normalized Chao1 diversity was significantly lower in multiple sclerosis patients than controls, suggesting substantial peripheral T-cell clonal expansion.

The library was generated by PCR. TCRdb records Illumina HiSeq 2500 as the sequencer. Unique molecular identifiers were incorporated into TCR beta cDNA libraries to reduce PCR and sequencing biases. Every 1 to 10 million input T cells yielded about 500,000 cDNA molecules, meaning each molecule approximated one T cell. The same protocol used for the earlier healthy control dataset was applied to prepare and sequence the patient libraries. Samples belonging to the same batch were prepared together, multiplexed and sequenced on a shared HiSeq lane. The study's processing was this. MIGEC handled the raw barcoded reads, throwing out single-read molecular identifier groups before consensus assembly and CDR3 extraction. Clonotype tables were post-analysed with VDJtools, normalizing diversity by down-sampling all datasets to the smallest sample size. Repertoire overlap clustering matched CDR3 amino acid but not nucleotide sequences to correct batch-related cross-sample contamination. TCRdb trimmed public reads at Q25 via fastp, called clones via MiXCR and kept in-frame beta chains. Every distinct CDR3 protein forms one entry, paired with its most common genes and DNA. For this entry, the V and J calls and clone size follow TCRdb and not the study's own pipeline. For this sample the table gives 400,000 to 500,000 distinct CDR3 sequences, of which 30% to 40% were detected only once. The ten largest make up less than 8% of the sample.

From its cysteine to its phenylalanine, the CDR3 spans 16 amino acids. Only CDR3 DNA is held: 48 bases, read in frame from base 1. Trimming costs V 0 bases and J 5 bases, and their ends lie 17 bases apart. According to the germline V gene (reference sequence), CDR1 reads SEHNR and CDR2 reads FQNEAQ. Regarding this clonotype: Its antigen is still unknown. Base qualities are missing; no much larger clone stands one base away.

To demonstrate the VDJtools post-analysis software, TCR beta repertoires were profiled from the peripheral blood of about 13 young patients with multiple sclerosis. The multiple sclerosis patients were children and adolescents ranging in age from roughly 6 to 16 years. The receptor chain draws on TRBV7-9 and TRBJ2-7; the D gene is possibly TRBD2, with 5 bases matching. The sequencing sample was made of blood. This TCR was recovered from a girl aged 2-10 years with multiple sclerosis. The nucleotide sequence is given as TGTGCCAGCAGCTTAGCGGCGCGGGCTAGTGGCGACGAGCAGTACTTC. Translation gives CASSLAARASGDEQYF.